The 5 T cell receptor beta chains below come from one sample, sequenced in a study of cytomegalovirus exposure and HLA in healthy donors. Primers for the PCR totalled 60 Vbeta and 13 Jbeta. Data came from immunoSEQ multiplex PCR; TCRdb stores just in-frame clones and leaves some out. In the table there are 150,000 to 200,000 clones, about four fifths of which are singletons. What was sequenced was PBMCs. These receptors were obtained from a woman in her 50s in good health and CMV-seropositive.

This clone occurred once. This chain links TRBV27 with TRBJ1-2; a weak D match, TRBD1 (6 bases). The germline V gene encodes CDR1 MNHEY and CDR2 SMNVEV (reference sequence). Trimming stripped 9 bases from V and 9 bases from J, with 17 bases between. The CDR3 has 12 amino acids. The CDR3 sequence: CARPNRVFSYTF. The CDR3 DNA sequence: TGTGCCAGACCCAACAGGGTTTTCAGCTACACCTTC.

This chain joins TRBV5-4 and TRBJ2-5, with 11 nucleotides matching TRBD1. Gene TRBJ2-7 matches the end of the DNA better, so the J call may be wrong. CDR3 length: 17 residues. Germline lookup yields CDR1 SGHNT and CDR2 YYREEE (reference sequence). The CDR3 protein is CASNTGPRDRGFYEQYF. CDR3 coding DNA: TGTGCCAGCAACACTGGTCCGCGGGACAGGGGGTTCTACGAGCAGTACTTC.

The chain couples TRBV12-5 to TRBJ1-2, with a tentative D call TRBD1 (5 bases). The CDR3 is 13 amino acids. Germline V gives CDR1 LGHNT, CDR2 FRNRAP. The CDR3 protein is CVSGAGTNYGYTF. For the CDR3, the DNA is TGTGTGAGCGGGGCGGGTACTAACTATGGCTACACCTTC.

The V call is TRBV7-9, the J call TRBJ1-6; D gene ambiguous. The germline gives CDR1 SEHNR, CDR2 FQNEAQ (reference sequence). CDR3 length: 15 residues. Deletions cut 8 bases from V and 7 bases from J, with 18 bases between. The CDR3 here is CASHSAVVENSPLHF. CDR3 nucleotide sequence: TGTGCCAGCCATTCCGCCGTTGTGGAGAATTCACCCCTCCACTTT.

The CDR3 sequence is CASSQQQSDYNSPLHF. The CDR3 DNA reads as TGTGCCAGCTCCCAACAGCAGTCCGATTATAATTCACCCCTCCACTTT. The rearrangement links TRBV18 to TRBJ1-6; D is uncertain. The germline V and J ends were trimmed by 6 bases and 4 bases, with 16 bases remaining between them. The germline gives CDR1 KGHSH, CDR2 LQKENI. This CDR3 is 16 amino acids long.